The TCR beta chain described here comes from a study of cytomegalovirus exposure and HLA in healthy donors. Overall study: The same platform was used for the roughly 130 validation repertoires and the 650 to 800 first-cohort repertoires, a later analysis reported.

Turning to this clone: Its antigen is unknown.

Study conclusions and caveats: In a later analysis, first-cohort TCR clusters were found to tend to co-occur in the 130 or so validation repertoires. Some TCR beta chains (roughly 160 of them) were listed as cytomegalovirus-associated.

V was clipped by 2 bases and J by 7 bases; unmatched bases: 7. Germline lookup yields CDR1 SGHKS and CDR2 YYEKEE (reference sequence). The length of the CDR3 is 14 residues. TCRdb's copy holds only in-frame clones and misses some; the assay was immunoSEQ multiplex PCR. Among tens of thousands of clones listed, 90% to 95% were seen once. The study drew the donors from its roughly 130-subject validation cohort, separate from the roughly 700-subject first cohort. Material for sequencing was PBMCs. The receptor comes from a young woman in good health and CMV-seronegative. J is TRBJ2-7 and V is TRBV5-5; 9 nucleotides align to TRBD2. The CDR3 nucleotides are TGTGCCAGCAGCTTACGGCGGGGGGGCCAAGAGCAGTACTTC. The encoded protein is CASSLRRGGQEQYF.